The present TCR beta chain was sequenced within a study of OX40 agonist ivuxolimab in advanced cancers. Study at large: Patients were infused with ivuxolimab every 2 weeks at 0.01 to 10 mg/kg. Cancers in dose escalation were hepatocellular, melanoma, renal cell and head and neck.

General study findings and limits: Low clonal expansion, among the lowest seen, marked partial responders at 0.1-3.0 mg/kg.

On this clone itself: Its antigen remains unknown.

Repertoires were generated with immunoSEQ multiplex PCR, while TCRdb's copy carries only in-frame clones and drops some. The repertoire holds 77,000 or so clones, with roughly nine tenths as singletons. The sequence derives from an adult with an advanced solid tumor such as melanoma, head and neck, liver or kidney cancer. The sample in question was CD4+ or CD8+ T cells sorted from blood, obtained in a trial of the OX40 agonist ivuxolimab.

The CDR3: CASSLGITEAFF. The CDR3, as DNA: TGTGCCAGCAGCCTCGGCATAACTGAAGCTTTCTTT. The rearrangement links TRBV11-2 to TRBJ1-1; no clear D gene. The V and J ends lost 5 bases and 5 bases respectively, with 9 bases between them. The CDR3 contains 12 residues. Germline CDR1 is SGHAT and CDR2 is FQNNGV.